This T cell receptor (beta chain) was documented in a study of T-cell reconstitution after alpha-beta-depleted transplantation in children. This clonotype was detected ten times or more. Preparation of the TCRbeta library was carried out with unique molecular identifiers. TCRdb itself ran the PCR reads through MiXCR, one entry per CDR3 protein. The sample holds around 600,000 distinct CDR3 sequences, approximately 17% seen once. Trimming shortened V by 4 bases and J by 8 bases, and 15 bases separated the two germline ends. This CDR3 spans 14 amino acids. Germline-derived CDR1 and CDR2 are LGHNA and YSLEER.

This TCR derives from a human donor who donated a stem cell graft to a child with acute myeloid leukemia. Material: PBMCs from the stem cell graft donor, obtained from the stem cell graft. The V gene is TRBV4-3, the J gene TRBJ2-1, with a possible D match to TRBD2 (6 bases). The CDR3 nucleotides read TGCGCCAGCAGCCCCCTAGGCGGGGCCGATGAGCAGTTCTTC. Translated: CASSPLGGADEQFF.